This is a list of T cell receptor beta chains from one sample in a study of spatial heterogeneity in lung cancer. TCRdb itself ran the 5' RACE reads through MiXCR, one entry per CDR3 protein. The sample yields over 500 distinct CDR3 sequences, approximately 22% seen once. The specimen comprised lung tumor tissue, sampled at surgery. Receptor source: a male donor with early-stage non-small cell lung cancer. Both conserved end residues are part of each CDR3. The D gene is left open where the match is weak. Size values are once, few and many counts, or a class for expanded clones, and some rows have none.

D gene	clone size	V gene	J gene	CDR3 DNA	CDR3 protein
TRBD2	.	TRBV7-2	TRBJ2-7	TGTGCCAGCAGCGAGTCTAGCGGTACCTACGAGCAGTACTTC	CASSESSGTYEQYF
TRBD2	many	TRBV2	TRBJ2-7	TGTGCCGGCCTTCGACTAGCGGGGGGCTCCTACGAGCAGTACTTC	CAGLRLAGGSYEQYF
.	large	TRBV3-2	TRBJ2-1	TGTGCCAGCAGCCAAGGCGGGGGGTACAGGAATGAGCAGTTCTTC	CASSQGGGYRNEQFF
TRBD1	medium-sized	TRBV29-1	TRBJ1-4	TGCAGCGCGAGGACAGGGGGTGAAAAACTGTTTTTT	CSARTGGEKLFF
.	.	TRBV4-3	TRBJ1-2	TGCGCCAGCAGCCAAAGGGACGGTAGTAACTATGGCTACACCTTC	CASSQRDGSNYGYTF
.	.	TRBV12-3/TRBV12-4	TRBJ2-3	TGTGCCAGCAGGGGTGGACTCGCGCGCCTTACAGATACGCAGTATTTT	CASRGGLARLTDTQYF
TRBD1	.	TRBV30	TRBJ1-5	TGTGCCTGGAGTCCCGGACAGGGAAGCAATCAGCCCCAGCATTTT	CAWSPGQGSNQPQHF
.	.	TRBV6-5	TRBJ1-3	TGTGCCAGCAGTTACTCGAGGGAGGACCTCTCTGGAAACACCATATATTTT	CASSYSREDLSGNTIYF
.	medium-sized	TRBV27	TRBJ1-5	TGTGCCAGCGGATTACAGGGTACCGCCAATCAGCCCCAGCATTTT	CASGLQGTANQPQHF
.	large	TRBV2	TRBJ1-2	TGTGCCAGCGCAGGGGCCATCAACGGCCGGGATCGGGGCTACACCTTC	CASAGAINGRDRGYTF
.	large	TRBV28	TRBJ2-7	TGTGCCAGCAGCCGGATGGACATCCCGGGATCCGAGCAGTACTTC	CASSRMDIPGSEQYF
.	.	TRBV20-1	TRBJ2-3	TGCAGTGCCCAGACCACCCCGGATACGCAGTATTTT	CSAQTTPDTQYF
.	medium-sized	TRBV2	TRBJ2-7	TGTGCCAGCAGCATTTACGAGCAGTACTTC	CASSIYEQYF
.	medium-sized	TRBV7-2	TRBJ2-2	TGTGCCAGCAGCTTAAGCCCGCCGGGGGAGCTGTTTTTT	CASSLSPPGELFF
.	.	TRBV28	TRBJ2-7	TGTGCCAGCAGTTTGGTCAGCAACTACGAGCAGTACTTC	CASSLVSNYEQYF
.	large	TRBV7-8	TRBJ2-2	TGTGCCAGCAGCTTAGCAACAGCCAACACCGGGGAGCTGTTTTTT	CASSLATANTGELFF
.	medium-sized	TRBV11-3	TRBJ2-7	TGTGCCAGCAGCTTAGAATCCGGGACTGGATCCTACGAGCAGTACTTC	CASSLESGTGSYEQYF
.	.	TRBV9	TRBJ2-3	TGTGCCAGCAGCGTATTGGCGGGCCCGGCGGATACGCAGTATTTT	CASSVLAGPADTQYF
TRBD1	medium-sized	TRBV6-2/TRBV6-3	TRBJ1-5	TGTGCCAGCGCACAGGGGAATGGCAATCAGCCCCAGCATTTT	CASAQGNGNQPQHF
.	large	TRBV4-3	TRBJ2-5	TGCGCCAGCAGCCAAGAGGCGGTCGGGGGAGAGACCCAGTACTTC	CASSQEAVGGETQYF
TRBD1	large	TRBV12-3/TRBV12-4	TRBJ2-5	TGTGCCAGCATCCTAGGGACAGAAGAGACCCAGTACTTC	CASILGTEETQYF
.	large	TRBV6-2/TRBV6-3	TRBJ2-1	TGTGCCAGCAGTTACTTTAATGAGCAGTTCTTC	CASSYFNEQFF
.	.	TRBV5-1	TRBJ2-3	TGCGCCAGCAGCTTGGTAGGACACCAATCTAGCACAGATACGCAGTATTTT	CASSLVGHQSSTDTQYF
.	.	TRBV7-2	TRBJ2-1	TGTGCCAGCAGCTTACTAGGTTTGGGTCAATTCTTC	CASSLLGLGQFF
.	.	TRBV7-9	TRBJ1-2	TGCGCCAGCAGCTTCCAGGGCTCCTATGGCTACACCTTC	CASSFQGSYGYTF
.	large	TRBV7-2	TRBJ2-7	TGTGCCAGCAGCTTAATGACGGGGCCTTCCTACGAGCAGTACTTC	CASSLMTGPSYEQYF
.	.	TRBV7-9	TRBJ2-5	TGTGCCAGCAGCAATGCGGCTTCGTTACTTCCAGAGACCCAGTACTTC	CASSNAASLLPETQYF
TRBD1	.	TRBV5-1	TRBJ1-2	TGCGCCAGCAGCCCGGACAGGGGAGAGGGCTACACCTTC	CASSPDRGEGYTF
.	.	TRBV6-1	TRBJ1-2	TGTGCCAGCAGTGGAAGAGGGGCTAACTATGGCTACACCTTC	CASSGRGANYGYTF
TRBD2	large	TRBV4-2	TRBJ2-1	TGTGCCAGCAGCAGATATACTAGCGGAGCTAATGAGCAGTTCTTC	CASSRYTSGANEQFF
.	large	TRBV11-2	TRBJ1-5	TGTGCCAGCAGCTTAGACCGAAATCAGCCCCAGCATTTT	CASSLDRNQPQHF
TRBD2	hyperexpanded	TRBV5-1	TRBJ2-3	TGCGCCAGCAGCTTGTCCGGGGGGAGGAGCACAGATACGCAGTATTTT	CASSLSGGRSTDTQYF
.	.	TRBV6-2/TRBV6-3	TRBJ1-5	TGTGCCAGCAGTCTTCGGCCCAATCAGCCCCAGCATTTT	CASSLRPNQPQHF
TRBD1	.	TRBV29-1	TRBJ1-1	TGCAGCGTTGAAGCCCGACAGGGGGGGGCTGAAGCTTTCTTT	CSVEARQGGAEAFF
.	large	TRBV20-1	TRBJ2-7	TGCAGTGCCACTGCGCACAGCTACGAGCAGTACTTC	CSATAHSYEQYF
TRBD1	.	TRBV29-1	TRBJ1-4	TGCAGCGCCGGGACAGTGAGGAAAAAACTGTTTTTT	CSAGTVRKKLFF
.	large	TRBV6-2/TRBV6-3	TRBJ2-7	TGTGCCAGCAGCGACCTCTACGAGCAGTACTTC	CASSDLYEQYF
.	.	TRBV2	TRBJ1-6	TGTGCCAGCAGTGAACGGAGCTCCTATAATTCACCCCTCCACTTT	CASSERSSYNSPLHF
.	medium-sized	TRBV29-1	TRBJ2-2	TGCAGCGTTGATCAAGCGAACACCGGGGAGCTGTTTTTT	CSVDQANTGELFF
TRBD2	medium-sized	TRBV20-1	TRBJ2-3	TGCAGTGCTAGCCCGGGGTTTCTAGCGGGAGGGCGTAGAGATACGCAGTATTTT	CSASPGFLAGGRRDTQYF
.	large	TRBV19	TRBJ2-1	TGTGCCAGTAGGTTGGGGGGCGGAGGTTACAATGAGCAGTTCTTC	CASRLGGGGYNEQFF
.	large	TRBV6-2/TRBV6-3	TRBJ1-1	TGTGCCAGCAGTTACTCGAGGGGGTACACTGAAGCTTTCTTT	CASSYSRGYTEAFF
TRBD1	hyperexpanded	TRBV20-1	TRBJ1-5	TGCAGTGCTGGGACAGGGAGTGGTAGCAATCAGCCCCAGCATTTT	CSAGTGSGSNQPQHF
TRBD1	large	TRBV23-1	TRBJ2-4	TGCGCCAGCAGTCAGCCCGCGGTACGTTTGGGACAGGGAGATTACGAACTAGCCAAAAACATTCAGTACTTC	CASSQPAVRLGQGDYELAKNIQYF
.	medium-sized	TRBV27	TRBJ1-1	TGTGCCAGCAGTTTGGGGCGCTTGAACACTGAAGCTTTCTTT	CASSLGRLNTEAFF
.	medium-sized	TRBV12-3/TRBV12-4	TRBJ2-5	TGTGCCAGCAGTTTAACGGAGACCCAGTACTTC	CASSLTETQYF
TRBD2	few	TRBV5-6	TRBJ2-5	TGTGCCAGCAGCTTGGCGGGACTAGCAGCAGAGACCCAGTACTTC	CASSLAGLAAETQYF
.	large	TRBV12-3/TRBV12-4	TRBJ1-1	TGTGCCAGCAGTTTTAGGCGGGAAATGAACACTGAAGCTTTCTTT	CASSFRREMNTEAFF
.	.	TRBV9	TRBJ1-2	TGTGCCAGCAGCGCCTATAAAGGAGGCTACACCTTC	CASSAYKGGYTF
TRBD1	.	TRBV20-1	TRBJ2-1	TGCAGTGCAGGCACGGACAGGAATGAGCAGTTCTTC	CSAGTDRNEQFF
.	large	TRBV6-5	TRBJ2-1	TGTGCCAGCAGTTACCGGCGCGGTGAGCAGTTCTTC	CASSYRRGEQFF
.	many	TRBV29-1	TRBJ1-2	TGCAGCGTTGAGTTAGCTAACTATGGCTACACCTTC	CSVELANYGYTF
TRBD1	large	TRBV18	TRBJ1-1	TGTGCCAGCTCTGTCGGACAGGGGGCTGAAGCTTTCTTT	CASSVGQGAEAFF
.	.	TRBV5-4	TRBJ1-1	TGTGCCAGCAGCGTACAAACAGGTTTTGAAGCTTTCTTT	CASSVQTGFEAFF
.	large	TRBV28	TRBJ2-3	TGTGCCAGCAGTCCAGCGGATACGCAGTATTTT	CASSPADTQYF
.	hyperexpanded	TRBV12-3/TRBV12-4	TRBJ1-2	TGTGCCAGCAGTTTACCCGCGTCGGGTGGCTACACCTTC	CASSLPASGGYTF